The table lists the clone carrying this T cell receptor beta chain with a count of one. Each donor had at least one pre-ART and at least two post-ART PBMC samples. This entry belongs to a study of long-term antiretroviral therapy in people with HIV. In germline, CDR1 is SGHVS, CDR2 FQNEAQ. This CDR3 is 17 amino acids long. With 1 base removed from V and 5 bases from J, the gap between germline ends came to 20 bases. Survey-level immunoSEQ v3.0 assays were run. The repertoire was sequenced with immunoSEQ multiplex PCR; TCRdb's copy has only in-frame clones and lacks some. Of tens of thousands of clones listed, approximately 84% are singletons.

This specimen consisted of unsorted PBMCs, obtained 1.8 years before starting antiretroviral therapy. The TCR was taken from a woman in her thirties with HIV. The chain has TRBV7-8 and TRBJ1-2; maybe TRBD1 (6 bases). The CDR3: CASSLGGAADLAYGYTF. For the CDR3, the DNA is TGTGCCAGCAGCTTAGGGGGGGCTGCGGACTTGGCGTATGGCTACACCTTC.